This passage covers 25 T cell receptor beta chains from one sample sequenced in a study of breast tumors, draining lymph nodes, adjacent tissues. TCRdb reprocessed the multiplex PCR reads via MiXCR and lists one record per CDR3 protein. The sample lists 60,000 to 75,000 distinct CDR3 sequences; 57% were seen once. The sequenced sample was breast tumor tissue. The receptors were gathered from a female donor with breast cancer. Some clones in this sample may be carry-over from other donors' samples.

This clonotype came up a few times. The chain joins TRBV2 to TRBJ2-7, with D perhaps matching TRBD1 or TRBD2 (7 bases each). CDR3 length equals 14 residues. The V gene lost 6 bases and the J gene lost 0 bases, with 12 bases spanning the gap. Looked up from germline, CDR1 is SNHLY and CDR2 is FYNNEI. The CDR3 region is CASRSGTASYEQYF. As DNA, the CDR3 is TGTGCCAGCAGGAGCGGGACAGCCTCCTACGAGCAGTACTTC.

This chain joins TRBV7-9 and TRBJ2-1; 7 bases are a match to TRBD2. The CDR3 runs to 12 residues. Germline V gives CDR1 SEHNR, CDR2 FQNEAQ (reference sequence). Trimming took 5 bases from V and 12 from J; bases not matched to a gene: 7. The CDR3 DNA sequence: TGTGCCAGCAGCGGAGGAGGGAGGGGGCAGTTCTTC. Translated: CASSGGGRGQFF.

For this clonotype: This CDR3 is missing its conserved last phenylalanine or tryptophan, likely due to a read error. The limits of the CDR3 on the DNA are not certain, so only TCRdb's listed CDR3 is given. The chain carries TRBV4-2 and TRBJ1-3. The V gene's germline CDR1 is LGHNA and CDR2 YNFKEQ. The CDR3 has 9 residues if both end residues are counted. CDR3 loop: CASSPTRHT.

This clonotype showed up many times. The CDR3 DNA is TGTGCCAGCAGTTACTCCCATCAGCGGGGATCGGAGACCCAGTACTTC. As protein: CASSYSHQRGSETQYF. The rearrangement joins TRBV6-5 to TRBJ2-5; 7 bases line up with TRBD2. The J segment lost 5 bases and the V segment lost 0 bases, leaving 9 bases of the junction unmatched. This CDR3 comprises 16 residues. Per the germline V gene, CDR1 is MNHEY and CDR2 is SVGAGI.

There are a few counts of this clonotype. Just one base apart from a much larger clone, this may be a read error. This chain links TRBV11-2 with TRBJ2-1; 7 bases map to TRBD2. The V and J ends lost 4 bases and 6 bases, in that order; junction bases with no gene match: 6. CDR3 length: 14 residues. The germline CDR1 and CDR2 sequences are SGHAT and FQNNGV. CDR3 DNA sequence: TGTGCCAGCAGCTCATCCGGGGGGACCAATGAGCAGTTCTTC. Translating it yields CASSSSGGTNEQFF.

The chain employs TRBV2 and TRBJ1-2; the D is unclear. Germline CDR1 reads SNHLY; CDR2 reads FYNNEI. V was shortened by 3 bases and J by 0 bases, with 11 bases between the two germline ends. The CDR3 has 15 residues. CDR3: CASSEESSSNYGYTF. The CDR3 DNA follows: TGTGCCAGCAGTGAGGAGAGCTCCTCTAACTATGGCTACACCTTC.

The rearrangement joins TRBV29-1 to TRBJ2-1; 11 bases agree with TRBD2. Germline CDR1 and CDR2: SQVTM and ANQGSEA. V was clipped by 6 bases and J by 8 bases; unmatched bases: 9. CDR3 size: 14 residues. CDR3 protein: CSVTALAGGDEQFF. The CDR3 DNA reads TGCAGCGTCACCGCGCTAGCGGGAGGTGATGAGCAGTTCTTC.

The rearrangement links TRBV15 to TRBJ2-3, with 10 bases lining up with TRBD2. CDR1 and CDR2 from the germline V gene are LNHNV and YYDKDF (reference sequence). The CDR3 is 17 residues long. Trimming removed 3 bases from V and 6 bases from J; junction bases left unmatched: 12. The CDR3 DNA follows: TGTGCCACCAGCAGTGCGGGGCTAGCGGGAGCGGCTGATACGCAGTATTTT. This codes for CATSSAGLAGAADTQYF.

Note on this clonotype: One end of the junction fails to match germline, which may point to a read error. The CDR3 sequence is CASRRGRGAQIRRNF. DNA for the CDR3: TGTGCCAGTAGACGGGGAAGGGGAGCCCAAATACGCAGGAATTTT. The chain is built from TRBV19 and TRBJ2-3; the D gene could be TRBD1 or TRBD2 (5 bases each). The CDR3 contains 15 residues. In germline, CDR1 is LNHDA, CDR2 SQIVND (reference sequence).

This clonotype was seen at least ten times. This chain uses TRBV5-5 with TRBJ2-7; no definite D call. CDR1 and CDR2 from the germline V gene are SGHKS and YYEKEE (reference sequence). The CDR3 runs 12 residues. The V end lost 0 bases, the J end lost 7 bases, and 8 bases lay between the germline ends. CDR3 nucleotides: TGTGCCAGCAGCTTGGTTTACCAGGAGCAGTACTTC. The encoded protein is CASSLVYQEQYF.

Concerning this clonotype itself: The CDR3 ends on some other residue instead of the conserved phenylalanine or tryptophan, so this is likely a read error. As DNA, the CDR3 is TGTGCCAGCAGCTTGACGGGCGGGGGGGCGACGAATGAGCAGTACCTC. Translating it yields CASSLTGGGATNEQYL. This chain connects TRBV5-5 to TRBJ2-7; 9 nucleotides align to TRBD2. Germline trimming cut 1 base from V and 7 bases from J; bases unmatched to any gene: 12. The CDR3 runs to 16 residues. Germline V gene sequence: CDR1 SGHKS, CDR2 YYEKEE (reference sequence).

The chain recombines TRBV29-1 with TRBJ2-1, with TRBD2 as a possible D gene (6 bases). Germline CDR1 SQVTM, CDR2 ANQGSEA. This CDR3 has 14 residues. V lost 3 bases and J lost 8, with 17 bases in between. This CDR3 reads CSVEGSLGEDEQFF. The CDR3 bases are TGCAGCGTTGAGGGGTCATTAGGGGAGGATGAGCAGTTCTTC.

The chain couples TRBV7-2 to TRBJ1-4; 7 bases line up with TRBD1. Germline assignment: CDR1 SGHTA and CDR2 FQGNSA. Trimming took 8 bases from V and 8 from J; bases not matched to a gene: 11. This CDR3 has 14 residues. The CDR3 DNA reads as TGTGCCAGCTTCCTACAGGGGTGGGACGAAAAACTGTTTTTT. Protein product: CASFLQGWDEKLFF.

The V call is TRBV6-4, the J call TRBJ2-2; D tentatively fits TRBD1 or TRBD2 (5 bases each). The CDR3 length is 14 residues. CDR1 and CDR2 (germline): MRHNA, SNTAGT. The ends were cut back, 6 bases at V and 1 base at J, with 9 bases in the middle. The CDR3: CASRDSGNTGELFF. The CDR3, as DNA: TGTGCCAGCAGAGACAGCGGGAACACCGGGGAGCTGTTTTTT.

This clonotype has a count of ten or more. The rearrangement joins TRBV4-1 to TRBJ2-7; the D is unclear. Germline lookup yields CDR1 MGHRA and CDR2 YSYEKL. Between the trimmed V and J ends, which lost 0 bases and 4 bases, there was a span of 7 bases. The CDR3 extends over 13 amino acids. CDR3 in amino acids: CASSQDRRYEQYF. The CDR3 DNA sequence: TGCGCCAGCAGCCAAGATAGGAGATACGAGCAGTACTTC.

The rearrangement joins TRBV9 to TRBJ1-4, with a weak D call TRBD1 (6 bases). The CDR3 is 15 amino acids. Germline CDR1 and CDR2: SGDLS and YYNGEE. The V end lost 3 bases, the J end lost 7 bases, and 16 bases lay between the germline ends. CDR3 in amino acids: CASSEEGVPGEKLFF. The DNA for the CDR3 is TGTGCCAGCAGCGAGGAGGGGGTACCTGGTGAAAAACTGTTTTTT.

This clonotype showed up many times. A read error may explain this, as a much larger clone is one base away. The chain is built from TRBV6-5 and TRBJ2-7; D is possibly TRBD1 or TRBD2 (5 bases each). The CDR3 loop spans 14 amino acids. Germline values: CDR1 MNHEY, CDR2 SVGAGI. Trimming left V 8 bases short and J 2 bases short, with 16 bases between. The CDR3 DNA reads TGTGCCAGCCGACGTGGGGACGCCACCTACGAGCAGTACTTC. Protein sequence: CASRRGDATYEQYF.

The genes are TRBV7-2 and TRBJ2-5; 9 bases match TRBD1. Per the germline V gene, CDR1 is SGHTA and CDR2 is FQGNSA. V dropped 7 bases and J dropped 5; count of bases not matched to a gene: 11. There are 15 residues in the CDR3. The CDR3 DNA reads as TGTGCCAGCACCGCCGGGACAGGGAGAGGGGAGACCCAGTACTTC. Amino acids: CASTAGTGRGETQYF.

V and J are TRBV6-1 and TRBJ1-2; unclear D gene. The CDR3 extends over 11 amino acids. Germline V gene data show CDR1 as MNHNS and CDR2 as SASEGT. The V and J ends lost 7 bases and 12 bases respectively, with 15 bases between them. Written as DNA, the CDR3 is TGTGCCAGCAAAAAAGCGGGAGGCCACACCTTC. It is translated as CASKKAGGHTF.

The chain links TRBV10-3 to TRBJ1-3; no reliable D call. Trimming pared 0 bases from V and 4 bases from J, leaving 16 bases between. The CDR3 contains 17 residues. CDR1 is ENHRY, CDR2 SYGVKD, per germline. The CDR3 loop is CAISESPPSLSGNTIYF. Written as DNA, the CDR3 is TGTGCCATCAGTGAGTCCCCACCCAGCTTATCCGGAAACACCATATATTTT.

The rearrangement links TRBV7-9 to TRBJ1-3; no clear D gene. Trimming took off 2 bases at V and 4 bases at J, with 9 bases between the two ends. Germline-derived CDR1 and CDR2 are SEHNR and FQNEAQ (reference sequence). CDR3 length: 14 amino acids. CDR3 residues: CASSLRQAGNTIYF. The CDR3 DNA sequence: TGTGCCAGCAGCTTAAGGCAGGCGGGAAACACCATATATTTT.

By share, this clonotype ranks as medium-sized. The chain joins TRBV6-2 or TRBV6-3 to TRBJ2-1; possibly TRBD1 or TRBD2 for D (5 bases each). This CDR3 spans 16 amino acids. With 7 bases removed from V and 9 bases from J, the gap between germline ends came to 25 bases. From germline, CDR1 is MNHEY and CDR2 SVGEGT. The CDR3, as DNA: TGTGCCAGCACCTACGGGGCGGAACCCCCTTTACTTGAGCAGTTCTTC. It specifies CASTYGAEPPLLEQFF.

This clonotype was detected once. The CDR3 DNA reads as TGCAGTGCCGACTGGGGACTAGCGGGAGGATCCAATGAGCAGTTCTTC. This codes for CSADWGLAGGSNEQFF. The chain links TRBV20-1 to TRBJ2-1, with TRBD2 matching 15 bases. This CDR3 comprises 16 residues. Germline V gene lookup returns CDR1 DFQATT and CDR2 SNEGSKA (reference sequence). V lost 6 bases, J lost 6 bases, and 9 bases stayed unmatched.

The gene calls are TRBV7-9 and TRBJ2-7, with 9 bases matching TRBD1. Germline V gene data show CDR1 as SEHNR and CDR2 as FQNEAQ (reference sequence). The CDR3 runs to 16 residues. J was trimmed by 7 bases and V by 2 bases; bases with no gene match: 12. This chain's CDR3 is CASSLSSGTGFGEQYF. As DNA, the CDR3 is TGTGCCAGCAGCTTATCTTCCGGGACAGGGTTCGGGGAGCAGTACTTC.

CDR3: CASSFVGDRAEAFF. The CDR3 coding sequence is TGTGCCAGCAGCTTTGTCGGGGACAGGGCTGAAGCTTTCTTT. The chain combines TRBV7-8 with TRBJ1-1, with TRBD1 matching 9 bases. CDR1 and CDR2 from the germline V gene are SGHVS and FQNEAQ. Germline trimming cut 3 bases from V and 6 bases from J; bases unmatched to any gene: 5. This CDR3 is 14 amino acids long.